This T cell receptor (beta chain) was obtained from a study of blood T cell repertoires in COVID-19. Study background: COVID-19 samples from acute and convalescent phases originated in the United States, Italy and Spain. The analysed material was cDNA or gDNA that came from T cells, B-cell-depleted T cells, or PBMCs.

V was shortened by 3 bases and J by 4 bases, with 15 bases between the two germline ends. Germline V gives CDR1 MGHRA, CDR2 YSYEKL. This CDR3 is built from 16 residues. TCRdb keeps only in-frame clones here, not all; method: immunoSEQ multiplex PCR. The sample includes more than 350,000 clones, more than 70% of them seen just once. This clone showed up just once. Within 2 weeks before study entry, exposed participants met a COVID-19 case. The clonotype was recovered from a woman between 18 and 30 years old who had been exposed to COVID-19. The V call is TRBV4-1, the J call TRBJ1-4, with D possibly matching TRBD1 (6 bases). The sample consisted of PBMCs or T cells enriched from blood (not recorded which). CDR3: CASSQPTQGVNEKLFF. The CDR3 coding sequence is TGCGCCAGCAGCCAGCCGACACAGGGAGTTAATGAAAAACTGTTTTTT.